This T cell receptor beta chain comes out of a study of CD8 T cells in ankylosing spondylitis. In TCRdb, the 5' RACE reads were re-called with MiXCR into one record per CDR3 protein. Of roughly 370,000 distinct CDR3 sequences in the sample, about 22% were seen once. CDR3 length: 15 residues. V was pared by 6 bases and J by 1 base, with 6 bases of the junction left unmatched. This clonotype appeared a single time. Its antigen is currently unknown. Notes on the study in general: Seemingly characteristic of ankylosing spondylitis blood was a TCR beta motif consisting of 7 or 8 highly homologous variants. Significant enrichment of disease-linked clones was reportedly seen in matched ankylosing spondylitis synovial fluid. Some of these motif variants have turned up before, in reports on reactive arthritis synovial fluid and blood. Clones that were linked to disease were CD8+ and were relatively rare in peripheral blood.

This rearrangement joins TRBV12-3 or TRBV12-4 to TRBJ2-7; 10 nucleotides line up with TRBD2. Sequenced sample: blood, either unsorted or a sorted T cell fraction (not recorded which). This TCR derives from a male donor with ankylosing spondylitis. The CDR3 sequence is CASRGGLARSYEQYF. CDR3 in DNA: TGTGCCAGCAGGGGGGGACTAGCGCGTTCCTACGAGCAGTACTTC.